This note documents a single TCR beta chain sequence. This CDR3 spans 15 amino acids. From germline, CDR1 is MGHRA and CDR2 YSYEKL. V lost 2 bases and J 3 bases, leaving 12 bases between the germline ends. The data are from a study of control samples from healthy donors and cancer patients. The repertoire was sequenced with immunoSEQ multiplex PCR; TCRdb's copy has only in-frame clones and lacks some. The data show 250,000 to 300,000 clones, with about four fifths seen just once and roughly 13% held by the top ten. The clonotype was recovered from a woman aged 55-75 years with lung cancer. The genes are TRBV4-1 and TRBJ2-3, with D perhaps TRBD1 (5 bases). Material: PBMCs. In DNA form, the CDR3 reads TGCGCCAGCAGCCAAACGTCAGGGCGGACAGATACGCAGTATTTT. It specifies CASSQTSGRTDTQYF.